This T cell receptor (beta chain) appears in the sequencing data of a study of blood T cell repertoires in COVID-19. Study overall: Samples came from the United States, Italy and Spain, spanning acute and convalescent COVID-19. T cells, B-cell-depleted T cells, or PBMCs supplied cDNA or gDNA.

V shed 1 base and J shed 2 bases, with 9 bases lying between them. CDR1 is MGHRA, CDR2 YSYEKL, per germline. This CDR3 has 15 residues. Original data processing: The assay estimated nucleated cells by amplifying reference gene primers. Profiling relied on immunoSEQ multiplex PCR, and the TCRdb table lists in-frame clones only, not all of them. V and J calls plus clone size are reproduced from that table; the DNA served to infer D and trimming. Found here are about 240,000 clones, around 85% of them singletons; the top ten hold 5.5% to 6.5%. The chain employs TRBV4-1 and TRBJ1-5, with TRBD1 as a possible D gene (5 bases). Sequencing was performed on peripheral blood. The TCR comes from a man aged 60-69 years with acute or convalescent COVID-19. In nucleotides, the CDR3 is TGCGCCAGCAGCCAAGTATTAGGGGGCAATCAGCCCCAGCATTTT. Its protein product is CASSQVLGGNQPQHF.